The 26 T cell receptor beta chains below all came from one sample that was sequenced in a study of T-cell reconstitution after alpha-beta-depleted transplantation in children. The TCRbeta library was prepared with unique molecular identifiers. TCRdb reprocessed the PCR reads via MiXCR and lists one record per CDR3 protein. The sample contains approximately 340,000 distinct CDR3 sequences, approximately 10% of which appear only once. This specimen consisted of PBMCs from the stem cell graft donor, obtained from the stem cell graft. These receptors all stem from a human donor who donated a stem cell graft to a child with acute lymphoblastic leukemia.

J is TRBJ2-3 and V is TRBV7-9; 9 bases match TRBD2. This CDR3 region has 16 residues. With 5 bases clipped from V and 1 base from J, the junction kept 7 bases outside the gene matches. CDR1 is SEHNR and CDR2 is FQNEAQ in the germline V gene (reference sequence). CDR3 protein: CASSPDSGSRTDTQYF. The DNA for the CDR3 is TGTGCCAGCAGCCCGGATAGCGGGAGCCGCACAGATACGCAGTATTTT.

This clonotype has just a few counts. The rearrangement joins TRBV7-9 to TRBJ2-2; maybe TRBD2 (5 bases). Germline CDR1 and CDR2: SEHNR and FQNEAQ (reference sequence). The CDR3 covers 15 residues. The V gene lost 1 base and the J gene lost 4 bases, with 10 bases spanning the gap. The CDR3, as DNA: TGTGCCAGCAGCTTAGGACTATCCAGCACCGGGGAGCTGTTTTTT. It codes for CASSLGLSSTGELFF.

In this sample, this clonotype turned up a few times. This chain connects TRBV20-1 to TRBJ2-1, with 10 nucleotides matching TRBD2. V lost 0 bases and J lost 0; bases outside the gene matches: 5. Germline CDR1 and CDR2: DFQATT and SNEGSKA (reference sequence). The CDR3 has 17 residues. Written as DNA, the CDR3 is TGCAGTGCTAGAGATGGGGGACTAGCGACCTCCTACAATGAGCAGTTCTTC. The encoded protein is CSARDGGLATSYNEQFF.

This clonotype was counted a few times. The chain links TRBV18 to TRBJ1-1; D is undetermined. This CDR3 is 13 amino acids long. The V gene's germline CDR1 is KGHSH and CDR2 LQKENI. V gave up 1 base and J gave up 7 bases, with 10 bases separating them. DNA of the CDR3: TGTGCCAGCTCACCACAAGGGCCGGGTGAAGCTTTCTTT. Its protein product is CASSPQGPGEAFF. The whole variable domain, remainder taken from reference TRBV18 and TRBJ1-1, is NAGVMQNPRHLVRRRGQEARLRCSPMKGHSHVYWYRQLPEEGLKFMVYLQKENIIDESGMPKERFSAEFPKEGPSILRIQQVVRGDSAAYFCASSPQGPGEAFFGQGTRLTVV.

V usage is TRBV29-1 and J usage is TRBJ2-1; 7 bases align to TRBD2. Germline CDR1 reads SQVTM; CDR2 reads ANQGSEA. The trim removed 8 bases at V and 3 bases at J, leaving 10 bases unmatched. CDR3 length: 14 residues. The CDR3 sequence is CSLSGRGFYNEQFF. CDR3 nucleotide sequence: TGCAGCTTGTCGGGGAGGGGCTTCTACAATGAGCAGTTCTTC.

This clonotype was counted between two and nine times. The V call is TRBV25-1, the J call TRBJ2-3; D is undetermined. Germline lookup yields CDR1 MGHDK and CDR2 SYGVNS. This CDR3 is 13 amino acids long. The germline V and J ends were trimmed by 6 bases and 6 bases, with 13 bases remaining between them. CDR3 amino acids: CASSRSGSDTQYF. In DNA form, the CDR3 reads TGTGCCAGCAGCAGAAGTGGGTCGGATACGCAGTATTTT. Full variable domain (outside the CDR3, taken from reference TRBV25-1 and TRBJ2-3): EADIYQTPRYLVIGTGKKITLECSQTMGHDKMYWYQQDPGMELHLIHYSYGVNSTEKGDLSSESTVSRIRTEHFPLTLESARPSHTSQYLCASSRSGSDTQYFGPGTRLTVL.

Of note for this clonotype: Mismatch with germline at one junction end may stem from a read error. V and J are TRBV28 and TRBJ1-2; 7 nucleotides match TRBD1. The CDR3 length is 16 residues. Germline CDR1 is MDHEN and CDR2 is SYDVKM. The CDR3 DNA reads TGTGCCAGCAGTCCCGAGACAGGGCGGCCTAACAATGGCTACACCTTC. Translating it yields CASSPETGRPNNGYTF.

This clonotype was counted only a few times. DNA for the CDR3: TGTGCCAGCAGCTTAGTTAGGGGCGGGAGAAATCCCTACAATGAGCAGTTCTTC. It translates to CASSLVRGGRNPYNEQFF. The J gene is TRBJ2-1, the V gene TRBV7-9; 7 bases agree with TRBD2. J lost 2 bases, V lost 1 base, and 11 bases had no gene match. Germline assignment: CDR1 SEHNR and CDR2 FQNEAQ (reference sequence). There are 18 residues in the CDR3.

This clonotype was detected ten times or more. The chain is built from TRBV4-1 and TRBJ2-1; D possibly corresponds to TRBD2 (6 bases). This CDR3 comprises 14 residues. Trimming cost V 3 bases and J 7 bases, with 13 bases left between them. CDR1 and CDR2 (germline): MGHRA, YSYEKL. CDR3 amino acids: CASSQGGGGNEQFF. CDR3 nucleotide sequence: TGCGCCAGCAGCCAGGGAGGAGGCGGGAATGAGCAGTTCTTC.

V is TRBV4-2 and J is TRBJ2-1; either TRBD1 or TRBD2 may fit D (5 bases each). The V gene lost 2 bases and the J gene lost 8 bases, with 7 bases spanning the gap. The CDR3 spans 12 residues. CDR1 is LGHNA and CDR2 is YNFKEQ in the germline V gene. CDR3 protein: CASSQMGDEQFF. In nucleotides, the CDR3 is TGTGCCAGCAGCCAAATGGGGGATGAGCAGTTCTTC.

This clonotype was counted only a few times. V is TRBV3-1 and J is TRBJ2-2; 10 positions agree with TRBD1. The CDR3 consists of 15 residues. V was pared by 1 base and J by 6 bases, with 2 bases of the junction left unmatched. Germline loops: CDR1 LGHDT, CDR2 YNNKEL (reference sequence). CDR3 nucleotides: TGTGCCAGCAGCCAAGCTGGACAGGGGGCCGGGGAGCTGTTTTTT. It translates to CASSQAGQGAGELFF.

This clonotype was seen a few times. V is TRBV12-3 or TRBV12-4 and J is TRBJ2-6; D remains unclear. The CDR3 length is 15 residues. V was pared by 2 bases and J by 0 bases, with 5 bases between. DNA for the CDR3: TGTGCCAGCAGTTTACCGATCTCTGGGGCCAACGTCCTGACTTTC. It translates to CASSLPISGANVLTF.

The chain joins TRBV4-1 to TRBJ1-3; D is ambiguous. The CDR3 spans 16 residues. Germline assignment: CDR1 MGHRA and CDR2 YSYEKL. Trimming stripped 3 bases from V and 0 bases from J, with 12 bases between. The chain's CDR3 is CASSQVHDTSGNTIYF. DNA for the CDR3: TGCGCCAGCAGCCAGGTACACGATACCTCTGGAAACACCATATATTTT.

This clonotype has at least ten counts. V usage is TRBV20-1 and J usage is TRBJ2-7; 9 bases align to TRBD2. The CDR3 has 15 amino acids. Germline loops: CDR1 DFQATT, CDR2 SNEGSKA (reference sequence). Trimming at V came to 3 bases and at J to 6 bases, leaving 12 bases not matched to a gene. The CDR3 reads CSASLESGRWREQYF. The CDR3 bases are TGCAGTGCTAGTTTGGAGAGCGGGAGGTGGCGCGAGCAGTACTTC.

J is TRBJ2-3 and V is TRBV20-1, with D possibly TRBD2 on 6 matching bases. Germline V gene sequence: CDR1 DFQATT, CDR2 SNEGSKA (reference sequence). There are 15 residues in the CDR3. V was clipped by 6 bases and J by 1 base, with 17 bases between them. The CDR3 here is CSAARSGGGTDTQYF. In DNA form, the CDR3 reads TGCAGTGCCGCGAGGAGCGGAGGGGGCACAGATACGCAGTATTTT.

The chain joins TRBV27 to TRBJ2-1, with 10 bases lining up with TRBD1. Germline CDR1 is MNHEY and CDR2 is SMNVEV (reference sequence). V dropped 6 bases and J dropped 1; count of bases not matched to a gene: 3. The CDR3 runs 15 residues. The CDR3 loop reads CASRGGQGSYNEQFF. In nucleotides, the CDR3 is TGTGCCAGCAGGGGGGGACAGGGGTCCTACAATGAGCAGTTCTTC.

A few counts support this clonotype. The chain uses TRBV2 and TRBJ1-2; weak D call: TRBD1 (6 bases). Germline CDR1 is SNHLY and CDR2 is FYNNEI. CDR3 length: 14 residues. Deletions cut 3 bases from V and 5 bases from J, with 13 bases between. CDR3 DNA: TGTGCCAGCAGTGACCCCGGGACACCGTATGGCTACACCTTC. It codes for CASSDPGTPYGYTF.

The rearrangement joins TRBV2 to TRBJ2-1; TRBD2 matches at 8 bases. CDR3 length: 14 amino acids. Germline-derived CDR1 and CDR2 are SNHLY and FYNNEI. With 5 bases clipped from V and 3 bases from J, the junction kept 3 bases outside the gene matches. CDR3 amino acids: CASSSGRGYNEQFF. The DNA of the CDR3 is TGTGCCAGCAGTAGCGGGAGAGGCTACAATGAGCAGTTCTTC.

This clonotype was observed many times. The chain couples TRBV28 to TRBJ1-5, with a weak D call TRBD1 (6 bases). The CDR3 is made up of 12 amino acids. The V and J ends lost 7 bases and 5 bases respectively, with 9 bases between them. Germline CDR1 reads MDHEN; CDR2 reads SYDVKM. CDR3 nucleotides: TGTGCCAGCACTACAGGGTATCAGCCCCAGCATTTT. The encoded protein is CASTTGYQPQHF.

This chain joins TRBV20-1 and TRBJ2-7; no definite D call. The CDR3 contains 13 residues. The V end was cut by 0 bases, the J end by 5 bases, with 11 bases between. Germline CDR1 DFQATT, CDR2 SNEGSKA (reference sequence). For the CDR3, the DNA is TGCAGTGCTAGAGATCCCCGTCCGGACGAGCAGTACTTC. It encodes CSARDPRPDEQYF.

Ten or more counts support this clonotype. V gene TRBV14 combines with J gene TRBJ2-3; the D is unclear. The CDR3 is 14 residues long. CDR1 is SGHDN and CDR2 is FVKESK in the germline V gene. Trimming removed 2 bases from V and 3 bases from J, with 9 bases in between. The CDR3 reads CASSQFSATDTQYF. CDR3 sequence (DNA): TGTGCCAGCAGCCAATTCTCAGCAACAGATACGCAGTATTTT.

This sequence joins TRBV4-3 and TRBJ2-7, with 11 bases identical to TRBD2. The CDR3 contains 16 residues. V dropped 3 bases and J dropped 3; count of bases not matched to a gene: 7. Per the germline V gene, CDR1 is LGHNA and CDR2 is YSLEER. As DNA, the CDR3 is TGCGCCAGCAGCCAGGTACTAGCGGGAGTCCGCTACGAGCAGTACTTC. It encodes CASSQVLAGVRYEQYF.

This clonotype has only a few counts. The chain is built from TRBV27 and TRBJ2-3; 10 bases are a match to TRBD2. CDR1 is MNHEY, CDR2 SMNVEV, per germline (reference sequence). CDR3 length equals 18 residues. J gave up 5 bases and V 3 bases, and 14 bases lay outside the gene matches. The chain's CDR3 is CASSFHPRSGRAEDTQYF. The CDR3 DNA reads as TGTGCCAGCAGTTTCCACCCCCGAAGCGGGAGGGCCGAAGATACGCAGTATTTT.

This sequence joins TRBV7-2 and TRBJ2-7; the D gene is possibly TRBD1 (5 bases). CDR1 is SGHTA and CDR2 is FQGNSA in the germline V gene. V was pared by 5 bases and J by 2 bases, with 19 bases between. This CDR3 is built from 16 residues. As DNA, the CDR3 is TGTGCCAGCAGCAGCCGACAGCGTGAATTCCCCTACGAGCAGTACTTC. Protein product: CASSSRQREFPYEQYF. Full variable domain (rest looked up from reference TRBV7-2 and TRBJ2-7): GAGVSQSPSNKVTEKGKDVELRCDPISGHTALYWYRQSLGQGLEFLIYFQGNSAPDKSGLPSDRFSAERTGGSVSTLTIQRTQQEDSAVYLCASSSRQREFPYEQYFGPGTRLTVT.

This clonotype was found once. A junction boundary mismatches the germline segment, possibly from a read error. The genes are TRBV5-1 and TRBJ2-2, with D possibly being TRBD2 (5 bases). The CDR3 totals 14 residues. CDR1 is SGHRS, CDR2 YFSETQ, per germline. CDR3 residues: CASSLPSSTGELFF. DNA of the CDR3: TGCGCCAGCAGCTTGCCTAGTTCCACCGGGGAGCTGTTTTTC.

This clonotype occurred many times. The CDR3 DNA reads as TGCGCCAGCAGCTCCGGGACTAGCCTTTCCCAAGAGACCCAGTACTTC. Its translation is CASSSGTSLSQETQYF. This chain connects TRBV5-1 to TRBJ2-5; 9 bases line up with TRBD2. The CDR3 contains 16 residues. Per the germline V gene, CDR1 is SGHRS and CDR2 is YFSETQ. V lost 3 bases and J lost 1; bases outside the gene matches: 7.